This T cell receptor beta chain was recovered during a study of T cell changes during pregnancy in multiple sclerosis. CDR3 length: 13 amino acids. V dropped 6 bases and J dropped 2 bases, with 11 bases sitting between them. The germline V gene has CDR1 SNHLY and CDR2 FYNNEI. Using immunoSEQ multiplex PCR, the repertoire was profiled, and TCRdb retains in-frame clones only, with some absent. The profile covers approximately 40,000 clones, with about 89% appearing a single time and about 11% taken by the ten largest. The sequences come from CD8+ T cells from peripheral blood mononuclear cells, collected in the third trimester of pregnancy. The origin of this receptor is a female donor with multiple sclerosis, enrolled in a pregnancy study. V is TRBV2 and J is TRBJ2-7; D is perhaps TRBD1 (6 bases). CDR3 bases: TGTGCCAGCAGGAAAACAGGGCCCTACGAGCAGTACTTC. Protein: CASRKTGPYEQYF.